This T cell receptor beta chain was sequenced during a study of T cells after yellow fever vaccination. On the study more broadly: Some fractions had low cell numbers, and these were prepared with SMART-Seq v4 Ultra Low Input.

Synthesis of TCR cDNA relied on 5'RACE template switching, which attached a universal primer site and UMIs. TCRdb re-analysed the 5' RACE reads in MiXCR, keeping a single row per CDR3 protein. The top ten clones hold less than 3.5% of a sample with some 260,000 distinct CDR3 sequences, about 5.2% of them seen once. This clonotype showed up many times. This TCR derives from a young man who received the YFV17D yellow fever vaccine. The sequences come from CD4+ T cells sorted from PBMCs, collected on the day of the yellow fever booster vaccination.

CDR3 DNA sequence: TGTGCCAGCAGTTTGGGGAGAGGGGAGCTGTTTTTT. Its protein is CASSLGRGELFF. The chain recombines TRBV12-3 or TRBV12-4 with TRBJ2-2, with D possibly matching TRBD2 (5 bases). V was cut by 3 bases and J by 8 bases, with 7 bases left in between. CDR3 size: 12 residues.